What follows is one T cell receptor (beta chain) and its context. The data were taken from a study of blood T cell repertoires in COVID-19. Study details: Spain, Italy and the United States supplied samples that represented acute and convalescent COVID-19.

Measured with immunoSEQ multiplex PCR; TCRdb has only the in-frame clones, and not every one. The repertoire consists of around 170,000 clones, with about 82% occurring once and the leading ten covering approximately 7%. The CDR3 runs to 14 residues. Germline-derived CDR1 and CDR2 are MNHEY and SVGAGI. V lost 6 bases to trimming and J lost 8 bases; unmatched junction nucleotides: 8. Sequencing was carried out using peripheral blood. The genes are TRBV6-5 and TRBJ2-4, with 9 bases lining up with TRBD1. The receptor was derived from a man in his fifties with active or convalescent COVID-19. The CDR3 DNA reads as TGTGCCAGCAGAAAACCGGGACAGGGCTACATTCAGTACTTC. Amino acids: CASRKPGQGYIQYF.